A selection of T cell receptor beta chains follows, all from one sample in a study of human T cells and chemical hapten exposure. TCRdb re-called the 5' RACE reads with MiXCR, one entry per CDR3 protein. The data show 110,000 or so distinct CDR3 sequences, 15% to 20% seen once. The receptors were sampled from a human donor in good health. Both conserved end residues are part of each CDR3. A D gene is named only where the DNA matches it firmly. Not every row has a clone size; where given, it reads once, few, many or a size class.

size: .
D: .
V: TRBV9
CDR3: CASSRGATTQETQYF

size: few
D: .
V: TRBV28
CDR3: CASRQLGYEQYF

size: few
D: TRBD1
V: TRBV18
CDR3: CASSPDREYYEQYF

size: .
D: TRBD1
V: TRBV28
CDR3: CASSYRQGLYSYEQYF

size: few
D: .
V: TRBV4-1
CDR3: CASSQVNSNTEAFF

size: .
D: TRBD1
V: TRBV6-2/TRBV6-3
CDR3: CASSSSGGEIYSNQPQHF

size: few
D: TRBD2
V: TRBV5-6
CDR3: CASSGGEAGGPSSYNEQFF

size: few
D: .
V: TRBV28
CDR3: CASSLWDDDSPLHF

size: .
D: TRBD2
V: TRBV4-1
CDR3: CASSQDSSGRTEQYF

size: few
D: TRBD2
V: TRBV28
CDR3: CASSSWSGGQETQYF

size: few
D: .
V: TRBV3-1
CDR3: CASSPSPGELFF